The sequence of this TCR beta chain was determined in a study of somatic mutations in cytotoxic T cells in rheumatoid arthritis. Study summary: Immediately following diagnosis and ahead of any treatment, patient blood (under 31 ml EDTA) was drawn. Certain T-cell populations stained with V beta antibodies were FACS-sorted to nearly 100% purity, and V beta1+ cells were TCRB-sequenced.

Study-wide points: Rheumatoid arthritis patients showed slight TRBV07 underrepresentation, unadjusted for multiple comparisons.

Magnetic beads with positive selection isolated CD4+ and CD8+ fractions, whose purity was verified by flow cytometry. TCRdb keeps only in-frame clones here, not all; method: immunoSEQ multiplex PCR. The sample carries approximately 7,900 clones, about 75% recorded once. About this clone: What it binds is not known.

This CDR3 has 12 residues. Germline CDR1 is MDHEN and CDR2 is SYDVKM. With 5 bases removed from V and 5 bases from J, the gap between germline ends came to 9 bases. The sequence was collected from an adult with rheumatoid arthritis. The chain employs TRBV28 and TRBJ1-1; tentative D call: TRBD1 (5 bases). The sequenced sample was CD8+ T cells sorted from blood. This chain's CDR3 is CASSRGFTEAFF. The CDR3, as DNA: TGTGCCAGCAGTAGGGGTTTTACTGAAGCTTTCTTT.